The next 18 T cell receptor beta chains were all read from a single sample in a study of early T cells in non-severe SARS-CoV-2 infection. TCRdb reprocessed the 5' RACE reads via MiXCR and lists one record per CDR3 protein. The repertoire holds about 60,000 distinct CDR3 sequences, with approximately 9% as singletons. Sequenced sample: whole blood. These receptors came from an adult who was a healthcare worker with PCR-confirmed SARS-CoV-2 infection or an uninfected control (not recorded which).

The chain recombines TRBV15 with TRBJ2-1; 12 nucleotides align to TRBD1. The J segment lost 9 bases and the V segment lost 5 bases, leaving 8 bases of the junction unmatched. Germline CDR1 and CDR2: LNHNV and YYDKDF (reference sequence). CDR3 length: 15 amino acids. The CDR3 region is CATSGWGQGAGEQFF. As DNA, the CDR3 is TGTGCCACCAGCGGTTGGGGACAGGGGGCCGGTGAGCAGTTCTTC. Full variable domain (rest looked up from reference TRBV15 and TRBJ2-1): DAMVIQNPRYQVTQFGKPVTLSCSQTLNHNVMYWYQQKSSQAPKLLFHYYDKDFNNEADTPDNFQSRRPNTSFCFLDIRSPGLGDTAMYLCATSGWGQGAGEQFFGPGTRLTVL.

The V gene is TRBV7-2, the J gene TRBJ1-6; a possible D gene is TRBD1 (6 bases). The V gene's germline CDR1 is SGHTA and CDR2 FQGNSA. The V and J ends lost 3 bases and 10 bases respectively, with 13 bases between them. The CDR3 spans 14 residues. The CDR3 region is CASSFSGVQSPLHF. In DNA, the CDR3 is TGTGCCAGCAGCTTCTCAGGGGTACAATCACCCCTCCACTTT. Complete variable domain (other parts from reference TRBV7-2 and TRBJ1-6): GAGVSQSPSNKVTEKGKDVELRCDPISGHTALYWYRQSLGQGLEFLIYFQGNSAPDKSGLPSDRFSAERTGGSVSTLTIQRTQQEDSAVYLCASSFSGVQSPLHFGNGTRLTVT.

This clonotype was counted at least ten times. This chain joins TRBV7-9 and TRBJ2-7; D not resolved. V was cut by 11 bases and J by 3 bases, with 20 bases left in between. In germline, CDR1 is SEHNR, CDR2 FQNEAQ (reference sequence). This CDR3 is 14 amino acids long. The CDR3 DNA reads as TGTGCCTCGGCTGCGGACCACTCGCTCTACGAGCAGTACTTC. Its translation: CASAADHSLYEQYF.

The gene calls are TRBV20-1 and TRBJ2-4; D gene unclear. Between the trimmed V and J ends, which lost 1 base and 7 bases, there was a span of 8 bases. The length of the CDR3 is 12 residues. Per the germline V gene, CDR1 is DFQATT and CDR2 is SNEGSKA (reference sequence). CDR3 residues: CSARGVGNIQYF. Here the CDR3 DNA reads TGCAGTGCTAGAGGTGTGGGGAACATTCAGTACTTC.

The genes are TRBV29-1 and TRBJ2-5; 10 nucleotides align to TRBD1. Per germline, CDR1 SQVTM and CDR2 ANQGSEA. V was pared by 8 bases and J by 2 bases, with 11 bases of the junction left unmatched. The CDR3 is 15 residues long. CDR3 sequence reads: CSTARTGGSQETQYF. In DNA, the CDR3 is TGCAGCACAGCGAGGACAGGGGGTTCACAAGAGACCCAGTACTTC.

The genes are TRBV6-2 or TRBV6-3 and TRBJ1-1; D not certain. CDR1 and CDR2 (germline): MNHEY, SVGEGT. The CDR3 totals 13 residues. V was pared by 5 bases and J by 1 base, with 8 bases between. In DNA, the CDR3 is TGTGCCAGCAGTAGCCCAGGGAACACTGAAGCTTTCTTT. Translating gives CASSSPGNTEAFF.

In this sample, this clonotype turned up a few times. The chain links TRBV28 to TRBJ2-3, with D maybe TRBD1 (7 bases). This CDR3 spans 16 amino acids. Trimming stripped 5 bases from V and 4 bases from J, with 19 bases between. CDR1 and CDR2 (germline): MDHEN, SYDVKM. The CDR3, as DNA: TGTGCCAGCAGTACCCGGCCAGGGGGGATCTCAGATACGCAGTATTTT. Translation gives CASSTRPGGISDTQYF.

V gene TRBV25-1 combines with J gene TRBJ2-7; 7 positions match TRBD2. The CDR3 has 15 amino acids. The germline V gene has CDR1 MGHDK and CDR2 SYGVNS. Trimming cost V 5 bases and J 4 bases; bases outside gene matches: 11. The CDR3 region has the DNA TGTGCCAGCAGTAAAGACGCGGGAGCAGGTTACGAGCAGTACTTC. Translating gives CASSKDAGAGYEQYF.

This clonotype was observed many times. The J gene is TRBJ2-1, the V gene TRBV7-2; D uncertain. Trimming cost V 5 bases and J 10 bases, with 18 bases left between them. Germline V lookup: CDR1 SGHTA, CDR2 FQGNSA. The CDR3 runs 14 residues. The CDR3 sequence is CASSAAPRPIEQFF. DNA of the CDR3: TGTGCCAGCAGCGCAGCCCCGAGGCCCATAGAGCAGTTCTTC.

This clonotype was seen ten or more times. The chain uses TRBV4-2 and TRBJ1-4; no clear D gene. Per the germline V gene, CDR1 is LGHNA and CDR2 is YNFKEQ. The CDR3 consists of 16 residues. V was trimmed by 4 bases and J by 0 bases, leaving 12 bases between them. The CDR3 DNA is TGTGCCAGCAGCCCGCGACGGCCTTCAACTAATGAAAAACTGTTTTTT. Amino acids: CASSPRRPSTNEKLFF.

The chain couples TRBV6-2 or TRBV6-3 to TRBJ1-2; 9 bases align to TRBD1. Germline CDR1 is MNHEY and CDR2 is SVGEGT. The V and J ends lost 6 bases and 8 bases, in that order; junction bases with no gene match: 7. The CDR3 runs to 13 residues. In DNA form, the CDR3 reads TGTGCCAGCAGCCACGGGACAGGGCACGGCTACACCTTC. It is translated as CASSHGTGHGYTF.

There are many counts of this clonotype. The V call is TRBV28, the J call TRBJ1-5, with 9 bases that match TRBD1. CDR1 is MDHEN and CDR2 is SYDVKM in the germline V gene. V dropped 5 bases and J dropped 7; count of bases not matched to a gene: 9. CDR3 length: 15 amino acids. The CDR3 reads CASSPSTGGGQPQHF. Written as DNA, the CDR3 is TGTGCCAGCAGTCCAAGCACAGGGGGCGGACAGCCCCAGCATTTT. Full variable domain (remainder filled in from reference TRBV28 and TRBJ1-5): DVKVTQSSRYLVKRTGEKVFLECVQDMDHENMFWYRQDPGLGLRLIYFSYDVKMKEKGDIPEGYSVSREKKERFSLILESASTNQTSMYLCASSPSTGGGQPQHFGDGTRLSIL.

This clonotype was seen just once. One end of the junction does not line up with germline, which may come from a read error. The rearrangement joins TRBV3-1 to TRBJ2-2, with a tentative D call TRBD2 (7 bases). Looked up from germline, CDR1 is LGHDT and CDR2 is YNNKEL (reference sequence). This CDR3 spans 16 amino acids. CDR3 DNA sequence: TGTGCCAGCAGCCACCCGGGGGGCGCGAATACCGGGGAGCTGTTTTTT. Translation gives CASSHPGGANTGELFF.

The sample holds a few counts of this clonotype. The genes are TRBV19 and TRBJ1-5; TRBD1 matches 8 bases. The germline gives CDR1 LNHDA, CDR2 SQIVND (reference sequence). Trimming cost V 10 bases and J 6 bases; bases outside gene matches: 8. This CDR3 is built from 13 residues. The CDR3 spells CATSRGLGQPQHF. The CDR3 nucleotides read TGTGCCACCTCCAGGGGGCTAGGTCAGCCCCAGCATTTT.

The rearrangement joins TRBV9 to TRBJ2-1; D unclear. This CDR3 has 16 amino acids. The V gene's germline CDR1 is SGDLS and CDR2 YYNGEE. Trimming took 4 bases from V and 0 from J, leaving 14 bases between them. As DNA, the CDR3 is TGTGCCAGCAGCCAATGGCGATCGAGCTCCTACAATGAGCAGTTCTTC. It yields the protein CASSQWRSSSYNEQFF. Using reference TRBV9 and TRBJ2-1 for the parts outside the CDR3, the full variable domain is DSGVTQTPKHLITATGQRVTLRCSPRSGDLSVYWYQQSLDQGLQFLIQYYNGEERAKGNILERFSAQQFPDLHSELNLSSLELGDSALYFCASSQWRSSSYNEQFFGPGTRLTVL.

In this sample, this clonotype turned up many times. The V and J genes are TRBV9 and TRBJ1-1; TRBD1 matches at 7 bases. Germline V gives CDR1 SGDLS, CDR2 YYNGEE. J was trimmed by 4 bases and V by 4 bases; bases with no gene match: 4. This CDR3 spans 13 amino acids. The CDR3: CASSSRDSTEAFF. CDR3 coding DNA: TGTGCCAGCAGCTCCCGGGACAGCACTGAAGCTTTCTTT.

Ten or more counts support this clonotype. The chain couples TRBV7-8 to TRBJ2-1; 9 positions agree with TRBD1. CDR3 length: 16 amino acids. The germline V gene has CDR1 SGHVS and CDR2 FQNEAQ. V dropped 2 bases and J dropped 12; count of bases not matched to a gene: 14. CDR3 DNA: TGTGCCAGCAGCTTACTAATACCGGGACAGGGAGGTATGCAGTTCTTC. Protein sequence: CASSLLIPGQGGMQFF. Based on the CDR3 plus reference TRBV7-8 and TRBJ2-1, the full variable domain is GAGVSQSPRYKVAKRGQDVALRCDPISGHVSLFWYQQALGQGPEFLTYFQNEAQLDKSGLPSDRFFAERPEGSVSTLKIQRTQQEDSAVYLCASSLLIPGQGGMQFFGPGTRLTVL.

The rearrangement joins TRBV29-1 to TRBJ2-5; weak D call: TRBD2 (6 bases). Per germline, CDR1 SQVTM and CDR2 ANQGSEA. V lost 4 bases, J lost 5 bases, and 14 bases lay in between. The CDR3 is made up of 13 amino acids. The CDR3 reads CSVVLGGRETQYF. The CDR3 bases are TGCAGCGTTGTGCTGGGAGGAAGGGAGACCCAGTACTTC.